This T cell receptor beta chain was documented in a study of blood T cells in healthy people across ages. The table lists this clonotype with a few counts. Antigen specificity is unknown. Primers used in a second PCR of about 7 to 12 cycles were a sample-barcoded 5' primer and a J-beta primer mix. TCRdb recomputed calls from the 5' RACE reads with MiXCR, one row per CDR3 protein. Among hundreds of thousands of distinct CDR3 sequences listed, 45% to 50% were seen once. The germline V gene encodes CDR1 SGHTA and CDR2 FQGNSA. The V and J ends lost 4 bases and 4 bases, in that order; junction bases with no gene match: 9. The CDR3 extends over 15 amino acids. Study results and caveats: The fall in TCR beta diversity per million T cells was roughly linear with age. Long-lived and aged donors differed, with more naive CD4+ cells and higher diversity in the long-lived. PBMC samples, being unsorted, prevented any conclusive comparison of naive and antigen-experienced cells.

J is TRBJ2-5 and V is TRBV7-2, with 7 bases fitting TRBD2. The sample consisted of blood. The source is a woman between 55 and 75 years old in good health. The CDR3 nucleotides read TGTGCCAGCAGCTCCGACGGACTAGTCGGAGAGACCCAGTACTTC. It translates to CASSSDGLVGETQYF.